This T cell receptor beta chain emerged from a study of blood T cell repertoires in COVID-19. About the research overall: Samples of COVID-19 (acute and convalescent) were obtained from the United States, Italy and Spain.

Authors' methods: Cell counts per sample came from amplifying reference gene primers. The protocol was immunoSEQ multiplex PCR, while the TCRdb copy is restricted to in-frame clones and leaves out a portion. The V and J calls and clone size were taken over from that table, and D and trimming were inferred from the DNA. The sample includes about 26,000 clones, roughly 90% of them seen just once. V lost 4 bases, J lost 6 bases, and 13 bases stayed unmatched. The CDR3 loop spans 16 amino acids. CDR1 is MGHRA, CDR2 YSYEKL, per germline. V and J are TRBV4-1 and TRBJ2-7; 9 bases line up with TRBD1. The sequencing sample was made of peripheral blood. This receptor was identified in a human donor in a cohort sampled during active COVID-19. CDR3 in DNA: TGCGCCAGCAGCCTCCTCCCCGGGACAGGGTTATTCGAGCAGTACGTC. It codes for CASSLLPGTGLFEQYV.